Shown below are 32 T cell receptor beta chains from a single sample sequenced in a study of blood T cell repertoires in COVID-19. The assay was immunoSEQ multiplex PCR, and TCRdb's table has in-frame clones only and misses some. The sample consists of approximately 490,000 clones, around 87% of them appearing once. Sequenced input: PBMCs or T cells enriched from blood (not recorded which). Receptors were obtained from a woman between 18 and 29 years old who had recovered from COVID-19.

This clone was counted only a few times. The rearrangement links TRBV18 to TRBJ1-1; D unclear. V lost 4 bases, J lost 3 bases, and 9 bases lay in between. CDR1 KGHSH and CDR2 LQKENI come from the germline V gene. CDR3 length: 13 residues. CDR3 coding DNA: TGTGCCAGCTCACTATCGAGGGACACTGAAGCTTTCTTT. Protein: CASSLSRDTEAFF.

V gene TRBV2 combines with J gene TRBJ1-2; 7 bases match TRBD1. Per the germline V gene, CDR1 is SNHLY and CDR2 is FYNNEI. The CDR3 spans 16 residues. V shed 6 bases and J 4 bases; nucleotides not matched to a gene: 14. The CDR3 DNA is TGTGCCAGCAGGATATTGAGACAGGGATTCGGCTATGGCTACACCTTC. Amino acids: CASRILRQGFGYGYTF.

This chain connects TRBV5-1 to TRBJ1-1; 8 bases align to TRBD1. The junction had 4 bases not matched to a gene; V was cut back by 4 bases and J by 2 bases. Germline values: CDR1 SGHRS, CDR2 YFSETQ. CDR3 length: 14 amino acids. CDR3 in amino acids: CASSATGGNTEAFF. The DNA for the CDR3 is TGCGCCAGCAGCGCCACAGGGGGTAACACTGAAGCTTTCTTT.

The gene calls are TRBV7-9 and TRBJ2-1, with D possibly TRBD2 on 6 matching bases. The germline V gene has CDR1 SEHNR and CDR2 FQNEAQ (reference sequence). V was pared by 1 base and J by 4 bases, with 8 bases between. This CDR3 is built from 14 residues. The CDR3: CASSLGGVYNEQFF. The DNA for the CDR3 is TGTGCCAGCAGCTTAGGGGGGGTGTACAATGAGCAGTTCTTC.

This clone was counted between two and nine times. The J gene is TRBJ1-2, the V gene TRBV28; 7 nucleotides agree with TRBD1. V dropped 7 bases and J dropped 3; count of bases not matched to a gene: 11. Germline values: CDR1 MDHEN, CDR2 SYDVKM. The CDR3 sequence is 15 residues long. CDR3 bases: TGTGCCAGCACTCACCTAGGGGGCGCGGACTATGGCTACACCTTC. Amino acids: CASTHLGGADYGYTF.

The rearrangement uses TRBV4-1 and TRBJ2-3, with 8 bases lining up with TRBD2. V dropped 4 bases and J dropped 0; count of bases not matched to a gene: 9. The CDR3 extends over 17 amino acids. Germline loops: CDR1 MGHRA, CDR2 YSYEKL. CDR3 residues: CASSRQPSGGSTDTQYF. CDR3 DNA sequence: TGCGCCAGCAGCCGCCAACCAAGCGGGGGTAGCACAGATACGCAGTATTTT.

Turning to this clone: The same CDR3 also results from other DNA sequences found in this sample. The chain links TRBV6-2 or TRBV6-3 to TRBJ2-7; weak D call: TRBD2 (5 bases). Germline values: CDR1 MNHEY, CDR2 SVGEGT. This CDR3 is built from 13 residues. V was clipped by 6 bases and J by 1 base, with 10 bases between them. In nucleotides, the CDR3 is TGTGCCAGCAGCCGTGGAGGTTCCTACGAGCAGTACTTC. As protein: CASSRGGSYEQYF.

The rearrangement uses TRBV9 and TRBJ2-1; 7 bases are a match to TRBD2. CDR3 length: 14 amino acids. Germline V gene sequence: CDR1 SGDLS, CDR2 YYNGEE. V lost 0 bases, J lost 7 bases, and 4 bases stayed unmatched. The CDR3 DNA reads TGTGCCAGCAGCGTAGGGGCGGGGGTGAATGAGCAGTTCTTC. Its translation: CASSVGAGVNEQFF.

The V and J genes are TRBV28 and TRBJ1-2; 7 bases are a match to TRBD1. This CDR3 has 15 residues. The germline V gene has CDR1 MDHEN and CDR2 SYDVKM. V shed 6 bases and J 8 bases; nucleotides not matched to a gene: 15. For the CDR3, the DNA is TGTGCCAGCAGCTTTACCCGGACAGGCTCGGGGGGCTACACCTTC. Its translation: CASSFTRTGSGGYTF.

The CDR3: CASSPNNSPLHF. The CDR3 bases are TGTGCCAGCAGTCCTAATAATTCACCCCTCCACTTT. This chain joins TRBV12-3 or TRBV12-4 and TRBJ1-6; D is undetermined. The CDR3 has 12 residues. Trimming pared 5 bases from V and 5 bases from J, leaving 4 bases between.

The chain has TRBV7-8 and TRBJ1-2; 7 positions match TRBD1. The length of the CDR3 is 13 residues. The V gene end was trimmed by 5 bases and the J gene end by 6 bases; junction bases not matched to a gene: 6. Germline assignment: CDR1 SGHVS and CDR2 FQNEAQ. This CDR3 reads CASSKTGVDGYTF. CDR3 nucleotides: TGTGCCAGCAGCAAAACAGGGGTTGATGGCTACACCTTC.

The chain couples TRBV6-5 to TRBJ1-1; 9 bases line up with TRBD1. The CDR3 loop spans 14 amino acids. Germline CDR1 is MNHEY and CDR2 is SVGAGI. V was clipped by 5 bases and J by 6 bases; unmatched bases: 7. CDR3 sequence (DNA): TGTGCCAGCAGTCTTGAACAGGGGGCGGCTGAAGCTTTCTTT. Translated: CASSLEQGAAEAFF.

In its sample, this clone was seen a few times. V and J are TRBV5-4 and TRBJ2-1, with TRBD2 identical over 9 bases. The CDR3 sequence is 16 residues long. Germline V gives CDR1 SGHNT, CDR2 YYREEE (reference sequence). V shed 0 bases, J shed 4 bases, and the junction held 5 bases outside the gene matches. The CDR3 region is CASSLDSGGPYNEQFF. In nucleotides, the CDR3 is TGTGCCAGCAGCTTGGATAGCGGGGGCCCGTACAATGAGCAGTTCTTC.

CDR3 in amino acids: CASSPDRGGDTEAFF. As DNA, the CDR3 is TGTGCCAGTAGTCCCGACAGGGGCGGGGACACTGAAGCTTTCTTT. The chain uses TRBV19 and TRBJ1-1; TRBD1 aligns across 8 bases. Per germline, CDR1 LNHDA and CDR2 SQIVND (reference sequence). J lost 3 bases, V lost 5 bases, and 8 bases had no gene match. This CDR3 comprises 15 residues.

This clone was counted a few times. The CDR3 region is CASSERQRASGNTIYF. The DNA for the CDR3 is TGTGCCAGCAGCGAAAGACAGAGAGCCTCTGGAAACACCATATATTTT. The V gene is TRBV3-1 (or the pseudogene TRBV3-2), the J gene TRBJ1-3; tentative D call: TRBD1 (5 bases). This CDR3 region has 16 residues. V was clipped by 5 bases and J by 0 bases, with 14 bases between them. Germline CDR1 is LGHDT and CDR2 is YNNKEL (reference sequence).

The V call is TRBV5-1, the J call TRBJ1-1; D not resolved. Looked up from germline, CDR1 is SGHRS and CDR2 is YFSETQ. This CDR3 spans 14 amino acids. Trimming stripped 1 base from V and 1 base from J, with 8 bases between. The CDR3 nucleotides read TGCGCCAGCAGCTTGAACACCCAGAACACTGAAGCTTTCTTT. This gives the protein CASSLNTQNTEAFF.

This clone appeared a few times. This sequence joins TRBV25-1 and TRBJ2-5, with D perhaps TRBD1 (5 bases). The CDR3 loop spans 13 amino acids. V lost 1 base, J lost 4 bases, and 7 bases lay in between. From germline, CDR1 is MGHDK and CDR2 SYGVNS. The CDR3 DNA is TGTGCCAGCAGTGAATGGCAGGGAGAGACCCAGTACTTC. Translating gives CASSEWQGETQYF. The whole variable domain, filled in from reference TRBV25-1 and TRBJ2-5, reads EADIYQTPRYLVIGTGKKITLECSQTMGHDKMYWYQQDPGMELHLIHYSYGVNSTEKGDLSSESTVSRIRTEHFPLTLESARPSHTSQYLCASSEWQGETQYFGPGTRLLVL.

This rearrangement joins TRBV29-1 to TRBJ1-1; D gene unclear. V lost 8 bases and J lost 0, with 13 bases in between. Germline V gene sequence: CDR1 SQVTM, CDR2 ANQGSEA. The CDR3 consists of 13 residues. The CDR3 here is CSSVGGMNTEAFF. The CDR3 DNA reads TGCAGCTCCGTGGGCGGGATGAACACTGAAGCTTTCTTT.

The V call is TRBV30, the J call TRBJ1-4; 8 positions agree with TRBD1. CDR3 size: 14 residues. Trimming took 0 bases from V and 4 from J; bases not matched to a gene: 1. Germline CDR1 is GTSNPN and CDR2 is SVGIG (reference sequence). The DNA for the CDR3 is TGTGCCTGGAGTGTAACAGGGGGTAATGAAAAACTGTTTTTT. Protein: CAWSVTGGNEKLFF.

The chain links TRBV28 to TRBJ1-2, with a possible D match to TRBD1 (5 bases). This CDR3 spans 17 amino acids. V was pared by 4 bases and J by 4 bases, with 22 bases between. In germline, CDR1 is MDHEN, CDR2 SYDVKM. In nucleotides, the CDR3 is TGTGCCAGCAGTTCTCGCCCCTTTCAGGGTCCGGGCTATGGCTACACCTTC. Protein sequence: CASSSRPFQGPGYGYTF.

V usage is TRBV6-1 and J usage is TRBJ2-7, with TRBD1 as a possible D gene (6 bases). V dropped 3 bases and J dropped 3 bases, with 12 bases sitting between them. The CDR3 totals 14 residues. CDR1 is MNHNS, CDR2 SASEGT, per germline. DNA of the CDR3: TGTGCCAGCAGTGACAGGGGCCCCCTCTACGAGCAGTACTTC. Encoded protein: CASSDRGPLYEQYF.

The chain combines TRBV12-5 with TRBJ1-6; 9 nucleotides agree with TRBD1. Germline V gene lookup returns CDR1 LGHNT and CDR2 FRNRAP. Trimming cost V 4 bases and J 10 bases; bases outside gene matches: 5. This CDR3 spans 14 amino acids. CDR3 protein: CASGSGQGNSPLHF. Written as DNA, the CDR3 is TGTGCTAGTGGTTCCGGACAGGGGAACTCACCCCTCCACTTT.

In DNA form, the CDR3 reads TGTGCCAGCAGCTTAGAGGGTGGACTAGAACATCCCGGGGAGCTGTTTTTT. It encodes CASSLEGGLEHPGELFF. This chain joins TRBV13 and TRBJ2-2, with 7 bases fitting TRBD2. Germline values: CDR1 PRHDT, CDR2 FYEKMQ (reference sequence). There are 17 residues in the CDR3. Unmatched junction bases numbered 11, after V lost 1 base and J lost 6 bases.

This clone was picked up a small number of times. This chain connects TRBV7-9 to TRBJ1-2; TRBD1 matches at 10 bases. J gave up 8 bases and V 1 base, and 1 base lay outside the gene matches. Per germline, CDR1 SEHNR and CDR2 FQNEAQ (reference sequence). The CDR3 totals 13 residues. The CDR3 nucleotides are TGTGCCAGCAGCTTAGTGGACAGGGGGGGCTACACCTTC. It translates to CASSLVDRGGYTF.

The chain has TRBV4-1 and TRBJ1-4, with D possibly TRBD1 on 6 matching bases. V was cut by 4 bases and J by 4 bases, with 16 bases left in between. Germline CDR1 is MGHRA and CDR2 is YSYEKL. This CDR3 has 16 residues. Here the CDR3 reads CASSLSNGQHNEKLFF. For the CDR3, the DNA is TGCGCCAGCAGCCTTAGCAACGGACAGCATAATGAAAAACTGTTTTTT.

The chain links TRBV5-5 to TRBJ2-3; 7 nucleotides match TRBD1. Germline CDR1 reads SGHKS; CDR2 reads YYEKEE (reference sequence). V was pared by 7 bases and J by 3 bases, with 11 bases of the junction left unmatched. The length of the CDR3 is 15 residues. CDR3 region: CASYQTGFGTDTQYF. DNA for the CDR3: TGTGCCAGCTATCAGACAGGGTTTGGGACAGATACGCAGTATTTT.

This clone was observed once. At one of its ends the junction is not consistent with the germline gene, which may arise from a read error. The chain joins TRBV19 to TRBJ2-1; 13 positions agree with TRBD2. Germline CDR1 is LNHDA and CDR2 is SQIVND (reference sequence). The CDR3 totals 18 residues. In nucleotides, the CDR3 is TGTGCCAGTAGTATCACTAGCGGGGGGGGACCCTCCCACAATGAGCAGTTCTTC. It specifies CASSITSGGGPSHNEQFF.

The chain couples TRBV5-5 to TRBJ2-1, with 11 bases matching TRBD1. CDR3 length equals 16 residues. V trimming: 4 bases; J trimming: 6 bases; junction bases outside the gene matches: 9. Germline V lookup: CDR1 SGHKS, CDR2 YYEKEE (reference sequence). The CDR3 loop is CASSPVSGTGGNEQFF. Here the CDR3 DNA reads TGTGCCAGCAGCCCGGTCTCCGGGACAGGGGGCAATGAGCAGTTCTTC.

This clone was detected once. This chain links TRBV5-1 with TRBJ2-1; 7 bases line up with TRBD1. Germline V CDR1 and CDR2: SGHRS, YFSETQ. The CDR3 extends over 16 amino acids. J was trimmed by 8 bases and V by 0 bases; bases with no gene match: 11. CDR3 sequence reads: CASSLEGTTQGDEQFF. DNA of the CDR3: TGCGCCAGCAGCTTGGAAGGGACAACCCAGGGGGATGAGCAGTTCTTC. Filled out from reference TRBV5-1 and TRBJ2-1, the complete variable domain reads KAGVTQTPRYLIKTRGQQVTLSCSPISGHRSVSWYQQTPGQGLQFLFEYFSETQRNKGNFPGRFSGRQFSNSRSEMNVSTLELGDSALYLCASSLEGTTQGDEQFFGPGTRLTVL.

The V gene is TRBV5-1, the J gene TRBJ1-2; D is possibly TRBD1 (5 bases). V was clipped by 1 base and J by 3 bases, with 10 bases between them. The CDR3 loop spans 14 amino acids. Germline values: CDR1 SGHRS, CDR2 YFSETQ. CDR3 in amino acids: CASSLYWGDYGYTF. The CDR3 DNA reads as TGCGCCAGCAGCTTGTATTGGGGCGACTATGGCTACACCTTC.

CDR3 DNA sequence: TGTGCCAGCAACAGGGGACAGGGGGAGCGCTACACCTTC. Its translation is CASNRGQGERYTF. The rearrangement joins TRBV12-3 or TRBV12-4 to TRBJ1-2; 11 nucleotides match TRBD1. V lost 7 bases to trimming and J lost 9 bases; unmatched junction nucleotides: 7. The CDR3 runs to 13 residues.

This clone was picked up one time. The genes are TRBV3-1 (or the pseudogene TRBV3-2) and TRBJ1-1; no firm D call. This CDR3 has 16 amino acids. The V end lost 0 bases, the J end lost 1 base, and 12 bases lay between the germline ends. CDR1 and CDR2 from the germline V gene are LGHDT and YNNKEL (reference sequence). The CDR3 spells CASSQDLEAGNTEAFF. In DNA, the CDR3 is TGTGCCAGCAGCCAAGATCTAGAAGCGGGGAACACTGAAGCTTTCTTT.